The source of this T cell receptor (beta chain) is a study of shared clonotypes between healthy human individuals. Assay runs were performed at deep level. TCRdb keeps only in-frame clones here, not all; method: immunoSEQ multiplex PCR. The sample lists 490,000 or so clones, 76% occurring once. The germline CDR1 and CDR2 sequences are GTSNPN and SVGIG (reference sequence). The V gene end was trimmed by 8 bases and the J gene end by 7 bases; junction bases not matched to a gene: 4. The CDR3 sequence is 12 residues long. The sequenced sample was PBMCs. The chain links TRBV30 to TRBJ1-4; the match to TRBD1 covers 10 bases. The TCR sequence derives from a woman aged 40 to 49 in good health. Some clones in this sample may be carry-over from other donors' samples. This CDR3 reads CAGGQGGEKLFF. The CDR3 bases are TGTGCCGGTGGACAGGGGGGTGAAAAACTGTTTTTT.